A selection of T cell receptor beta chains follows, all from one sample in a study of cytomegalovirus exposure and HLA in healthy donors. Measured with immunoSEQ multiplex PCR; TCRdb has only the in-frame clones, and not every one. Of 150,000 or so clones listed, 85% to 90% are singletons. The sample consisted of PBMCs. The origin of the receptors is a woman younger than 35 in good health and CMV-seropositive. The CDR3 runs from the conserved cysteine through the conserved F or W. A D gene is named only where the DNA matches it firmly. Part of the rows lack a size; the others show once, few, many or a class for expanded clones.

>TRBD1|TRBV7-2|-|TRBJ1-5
TGTGCCAGCAGCTCCGGGACAGGGATAAATCAGCCCCAGCATTTT
CASSSGTGINQPQHF
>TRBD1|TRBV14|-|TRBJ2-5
TGTGCCAGCAGCGTGGGGACAGTCGAGACCCAGTACTTC
CASSVGTVETQYF
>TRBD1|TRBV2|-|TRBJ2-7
TGTGCCAGCCTTACCGGGACAGGGGTCTACGAGCAGTACTTC
CASLTGTGVYEQYF
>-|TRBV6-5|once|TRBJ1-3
TGTGCCAGCAGTCAGGTCTCCGGAAACACCATATATTTT
CASSQVSGNTIYF
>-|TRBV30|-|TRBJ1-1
TGTGCCCGGACGGTACGGGAGAACACTGAAGCTTTCTTT
CARTVRENTEAFF
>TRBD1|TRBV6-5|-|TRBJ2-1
TGTGCCAGCAGTTACTCGACAGGGAGCTCCTACAATGAGCAGTTCTTC
CASSYSTGSSYNEQFF
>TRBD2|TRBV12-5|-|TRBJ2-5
TGTGCTAGTGGTTTGGGGACTAGCGGGAGGGGAGAGACCCAGTACTTC
CASGLGTSGRGETQYF
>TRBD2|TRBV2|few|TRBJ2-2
TGCTCGGGACGACTAGCGGGGGGAGGCGGGGAGCTGTTTTTT
CSGRLAGGGGELFF
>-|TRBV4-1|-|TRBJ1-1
TGCGCCAGCAGCCATGGTGAACTTGTCGGCACTGAAGCTTTCTTT
CASSHGELVGTEAFF
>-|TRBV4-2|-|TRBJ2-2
TGTGCCAGCGGGCTTAGCGGTTTCACCGGGGAGCTGTTTTTT
CASGLSGFTGELFF
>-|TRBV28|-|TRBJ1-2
TGTGCCAGCAGTTTAAAGGGGAAAGGCTACACCTTC
CASSLKGKGYTF
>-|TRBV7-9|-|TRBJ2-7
TGTGCCAGCAGCTTAGGGGAGTCCTACGAGCAGTACTTC
CASSLGESYEQYF
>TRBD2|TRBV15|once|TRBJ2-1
TGTGCCACCAGCGGAAAGCGGGAGGGAACCAATGAGCAGTTCTTC
CATSGKREGTNEQFF
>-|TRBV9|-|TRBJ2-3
TGTGCCAGCAGCGTAGAGTTGGACTACCACACAGATACGCAGTATTTT
CASSVELDYHTDTQYF
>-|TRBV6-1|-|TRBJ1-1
TGTGCCAGCAGCCGTGACAGTATGAACACTGAAGCTTTCTTT
CASSRDSMNTEAFF
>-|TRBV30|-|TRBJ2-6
TGTGCCTGCCCTTCTGGGGCCAACGTCCTGACTTTC
CACPSGANVLTF
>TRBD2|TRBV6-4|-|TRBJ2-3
TGTGCCAGCAGTCGGACTAGCGAGGATACGCAGTATTTT
CASSRTSEDTQYF
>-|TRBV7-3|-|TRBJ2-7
TGTGCCAGCAGCTTACAGGGGTCCTCCTACGAGCAGTACTTC
CASSLQGSSYEQYF
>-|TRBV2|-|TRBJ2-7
TGTGCCAGCAGTGAAGCGCTCCCGACAGCCCGGAGCGAGCAGTACTTC
CASSEALPTARSEQYF
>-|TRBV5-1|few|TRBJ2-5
TGCGCCAGCAGCTTAGAGGTGACCCAGTACTTC
CASSLEVTQYF
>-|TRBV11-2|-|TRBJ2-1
TGTGCCAGCCGCACCTATTCTGAGCAGTTCTTC
CASRTYSEQFF
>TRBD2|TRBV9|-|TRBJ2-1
TGTGCCAGCAGCCCACTAGCGGGATCCTACAATGAGCAGTTCTTC
CASSPLAGSYNEQFF
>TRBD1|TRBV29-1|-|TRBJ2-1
TGCAGCGCCCGGACAGGGCATGAGCAGTTCTTC
CSARTGHEQFF
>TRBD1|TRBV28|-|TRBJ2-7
TGTGCCAGCAGTTTCCGACAGGGGCCCTACGAGCAGTACTTC
CASSFRQGPYEQYF
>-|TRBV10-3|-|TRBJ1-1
TGTGCCACACCGGGGGTAATGAACACTGAAGCTTTCTTT
CATPGVMNTEAFF
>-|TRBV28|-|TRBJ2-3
TGTGCCAGCAACGGCGCCCCGCGGGCTACGCAGTATTTT
CASNGAPRATQYF
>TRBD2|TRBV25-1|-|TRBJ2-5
TGTGCCAGCAGTCGGACTAGCGAAGAGACCCAGTACTTC
CASSRTSEETQYF
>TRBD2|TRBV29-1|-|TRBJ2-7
TGCAGCGTTGAAGGCCTAGCGGACTCCTACGAGCAGTACTTC
CSVEGLADSYEQYF
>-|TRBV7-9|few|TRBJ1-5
TGTGCCAGCAGCTTAGAGGGGAAGGTCAATCAGCCCCAGCATTTT
CASSLEGKVNQPQHF
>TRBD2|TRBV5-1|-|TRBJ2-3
TGCGCCAGCAGCTTGGTTTTGAGGAGCGGGAGTTCAGATACGCAGTATTTT
CASSLVLRSGSSDTQYF
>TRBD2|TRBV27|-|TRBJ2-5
TGTGCCAGCAGAACTAGCGGGAGATCTGGGGAGACCCAGTACTTC
CASRTSGRSGETQYF
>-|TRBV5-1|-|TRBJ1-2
TGCGCCAGCAGCTTGGCTCGGGGGGCAAGCGGCTATGGCTACACCTTC
CASSLARGASGYGYTF
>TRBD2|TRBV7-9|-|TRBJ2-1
TGTGCCAGCAGCTTTACCGGGACTAACAATGAGCAGTTCTTC
CASSFTGTNNEQFF
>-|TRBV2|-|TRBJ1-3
TGTGCCAGCAGGGCAGGACTACAAGGAAACACCATATATTTT
CASRAGLQGNTIYF
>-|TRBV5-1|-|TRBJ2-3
TGCGCCAGCAGCTTGGCCTTGGGCCTCGGAGGTACGCAGTATTTT
CASSLALGLGGTQYF
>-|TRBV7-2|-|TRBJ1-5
TGTGCCAGCAGCTGGCTAAGGGGCCAGCCCCAGCATTTT
CASSWLRGQPQHF
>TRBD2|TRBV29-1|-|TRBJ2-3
TGCAGCGGGACTAGCGGGAGGCCAGATACGCAGTATTTT
CSGTSGRPDTQYF
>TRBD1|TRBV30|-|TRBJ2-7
TGTGCCTGTATGGGACAGACTACCTACGAGCAGTACTTC
CACMGQTTYEQYF
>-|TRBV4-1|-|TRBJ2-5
TGCGCCAGCAGCCAAGACAGGGGCCGTCAAGAGACCCAGTACTTC
CASSQDRGRQETQYF
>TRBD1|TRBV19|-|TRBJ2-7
TGTGCCAGTAGTATTACCCTACAGGGGGCGCGAAGTCTGGGGGAGCAGTACTTC
CASSITLQGARSLGEQYF
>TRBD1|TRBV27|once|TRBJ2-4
TGTGCCAGCAGCACCACGGGACAGGTCATTCAGTACTTC
CASSTTGQVIQYF
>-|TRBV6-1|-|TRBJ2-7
TGTGCCAGCAGTGAAGACAGGTCACCCTACGAGCAGTACTTC
CASSEDRSPYEQYF
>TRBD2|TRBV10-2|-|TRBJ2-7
TGCGCCAGCAGTGAGTCGAGGTCCGCGGGAGGATACGAGCAGTACTTC
CASSESRSAGGYEQYF
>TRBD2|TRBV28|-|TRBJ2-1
TGTGCCAGCAGTTTTCTAGCGGGAGGAATATCCTCCTACAATGAGCAGTTCTTC
CASSFLAGGISSYNEQFF
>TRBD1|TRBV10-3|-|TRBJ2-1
TGTGCCATCAGTGAGGGCAGGGGGACCCTCAATGAGCAGTTCTTC
CAISEGRGTLNEQFF
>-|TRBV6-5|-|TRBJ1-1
TGTGCCAGCATCGCCCCGGGGGGAAAAACTGAAGCTTTCTTT
CASIAPGGKTEAFF
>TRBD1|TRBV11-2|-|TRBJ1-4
TGTGCCAGCAGCTTAGTAGGAGCAGGGGGGGAAAAACTGTTTTTT
CASSLVGAGGEKLFF
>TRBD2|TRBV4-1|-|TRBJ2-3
TGCGCCAGCAGCCTCTTGGGGAGCTGGACTAGCGGGACAGATACGCAGTATTTT
CASSLLGSWTSGTDTQYF
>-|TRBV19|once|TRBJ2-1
TGTGCCAGTAGTTTCGGGGGCTCCTACAATGAGCAGTTCTTC
CASSFGGSYNEQFF
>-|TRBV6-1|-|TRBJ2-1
TGTGCCAGCAGTGAAGTGAGTATCAATGAGCAGTTCTTC
CASSEVSINEQFF
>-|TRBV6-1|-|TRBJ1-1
TGTGCCAGCAGGGGGACCACAGGGAGTACTGAAGCTTTCTTT
CASRGTTGSTEAFF
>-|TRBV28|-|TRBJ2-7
TGTGCCAGCAGTTTACTACCGGGTCCCTACGAGCAGTACTTC
CASSLLPGPYEQYF
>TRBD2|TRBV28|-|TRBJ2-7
TGTGCCAGCCGGGACTACTACTACGAGCAGTACTTC
CASRDYYYEQYF
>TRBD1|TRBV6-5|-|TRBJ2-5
TGTGCCAGCAGCAGGGGGCAGGAGACCCAGTACTTC
CASSRGQETQYF
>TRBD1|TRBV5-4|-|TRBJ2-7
TGTGCCAGCAGCTTGGTCGGGACAGCATCTTACGAGCAGTACTTC
CASSLVGTASYEQYF
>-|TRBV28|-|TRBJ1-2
TGTGCCAGCAGTTCATCCAGGGCCTATGGCTACACCTTC
CASSSSRAYGYTF
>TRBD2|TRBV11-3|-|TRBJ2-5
TGTGCCAGCAGCCCTTCCACTAGCGGGAGGGGGCAAGAGACCCAGTACTTC
CASSPSTSGRGQETQYF
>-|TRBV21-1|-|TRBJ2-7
TGTGCCAGCAGCGCTCAAGAGGGTAAGTACTTC
CASSAQEGKYF